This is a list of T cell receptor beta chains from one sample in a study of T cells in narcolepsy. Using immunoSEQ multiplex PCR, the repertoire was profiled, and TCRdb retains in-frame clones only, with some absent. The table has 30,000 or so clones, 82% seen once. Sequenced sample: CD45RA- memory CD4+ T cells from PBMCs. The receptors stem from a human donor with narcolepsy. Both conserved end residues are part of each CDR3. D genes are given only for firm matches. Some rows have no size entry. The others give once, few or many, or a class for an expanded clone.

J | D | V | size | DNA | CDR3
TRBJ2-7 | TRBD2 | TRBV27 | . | TGTGCCAGCAGTATCGAGCGTCCGGGAGGCAGTTACGAGCAGTACTTC | CASSIERPGGSYEQYF
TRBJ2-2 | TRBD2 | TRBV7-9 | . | TGTGCCAGCAGCCCCGGTGCGGGAGGCGACACCGGGGAGCTGTTTTTT | CASSPGAGGDTGELFF
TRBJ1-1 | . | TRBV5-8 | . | TGTGCCAGCAGCCCCCTGAGGAGAGGCACTGAAGCTTTCTTT | CASSPLRRGTEAFF
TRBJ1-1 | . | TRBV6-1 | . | TGTGCCAGCAGTTTGTGGGAAGCTTTCTTT | CASSLWEAFF
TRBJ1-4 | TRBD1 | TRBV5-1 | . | TGCGCCAGCAGCCCGACGACAGGGGGCGTGGTAACTAATGAAAAACTGTTTTTT | CASSPTTGGVVTNEKLFF
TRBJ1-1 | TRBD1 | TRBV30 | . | TGTGCCTGGAGTGTAGGAAGGGGGCGTACTGAAGCTTTCTTT | CAWSVGRGRTEAFF
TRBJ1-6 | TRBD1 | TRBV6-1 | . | TGTGCCAGCAGTTGGGACAGGGCTAATTCACCCCTCCACTTT | CASSWDRANSPLHF
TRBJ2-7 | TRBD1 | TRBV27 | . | TGTGCCAGCAGTTTCTCGGGACAGGGGTTCAACGAGCAGTACTTC | CASSFSGQGFNEQYF
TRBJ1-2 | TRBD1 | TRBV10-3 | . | TGTGCCATCAGTGGGGGGACAGCCTCCTACTATGGCTACACCTTC | CAISGGTASYYGYTF
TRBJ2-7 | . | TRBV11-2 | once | TGTGCCAGCAGTATACGGCCCTACGAGCAGTACTTC | CASSIRPYEQYF
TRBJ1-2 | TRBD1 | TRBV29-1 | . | TGCAGCGTTGAATCCAGGACAGGGTCTAGGGACTATGGCTACACCTTC | CSVESRTGSRDYGYTF
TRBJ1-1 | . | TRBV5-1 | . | TGCGCCAGCAGCTTGGAAGCGGTAGGGACTGAAGCTTTCTTT | CASSLEAVGTEAFF
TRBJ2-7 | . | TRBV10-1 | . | TGCGCCAGCAGCTTCGGGCCGCCGGTCGGCGAGCAGTACTTC | CASSFGPPVGEQYF
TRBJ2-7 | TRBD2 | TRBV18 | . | TGTGCCAGCTCACTTCTCCTAGCGGGGGGGCCGCCCGAGCAGTACTTC | CASSLLLAGGPPEQYF
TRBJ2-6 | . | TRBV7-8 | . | TGTGCCAGCAGCTGGAGGGAGGCAGGGGCCAACGTCCTGACTTTC | CASSWREAGANVLTF
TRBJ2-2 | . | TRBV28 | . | TGTGCCAGCAGTTTTGGGTCGGGTTCGAACACCGGGGAGCTGTTTTTT | CASSFGSGSNTGELFF
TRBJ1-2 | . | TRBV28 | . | TGTGCCAGCAGTTTCGTCGGGGGAAAGGGAGGCTACACCTTC | CASSFVGGKGGYTF
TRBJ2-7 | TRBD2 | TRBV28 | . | TGTGCCAGCAGTTTAGGACTAGCGTTGGGTTACGAGCAGTACTTC | CASSLGLALGYEQYF